One and the same sample provided the 18 T cell receptor beta chains below, sequenced in a study of tumor-infiltrating lymphocytes in primary liver carcinoma. Production of TCR beta cDNA used around 460 ng total RNA together with a constant-region primer. Three-round nested multiplex PCR performed with slightly modified ARM-PCR produced the TCR beta libraries. TRBV1-TRBV30 forward primers and a C-beta reverse primer were used in the first two PCR rounds, which each ran for around 10 cycles. Each CDR3 protein gets one entry after TCRdb re-called the multiplex PCR reads with MiXCR. In the table there are more than 100,000 distinct CDR3 sequences, 55% to 65% of which are singletons. Unsorted bulk tissue (about 20-30 mg) underwent RNA and DNA co-extraction. Sequenced input: liver tumor tissue from sampling region 1. Subset indicated: tumor region T1, superior pole. These receptors all come from a woman aged 55-70 years with primary liver carcinoma and hepatitis B virus infection.

A note on this clonotype: A read error may explain this, as a much larger clone is one base away. This chain links TRBV5-1 with TRBJ2-6, with 7 bases matching TRBD1. CDR3 length equals 18 residues. Germline CDR1 reads SGHRS; CDR2 reads YFSETQ. The CDR3 spells CASSLYLTGSSGASVLTF. The CDR3 DNA follows: TGCGCCAGCAGTCTTTACTTGACAGGGTCCTCTGGGGCCAGCGTCCTGACTTTC.

The rearrangement links TRBV11-2 to TRBJ2-7; D gene ambiguous. There are 17 residues in the CDR3. Germline loops: CDR1 SGHAT, CDR2 FQNNGV. V shed 6 bases and J shed 2 bases, with 23 bases lying between them. CDR3 bases: TGTGCCAGCAGTAAAGACCGTGACAAGGGCATAACCTACGAGCAGTACTTC. The encoded protein is CASSKDRDKGITYEQYF.

As concerns this clonotype: It may be a read error: a sequence one base away is much more abundant. The genes are TRBV29-1 and TRBJ2-1; D gene unclear. CDR1 is SQVTM, CDR2 ANQGSEA, per germline. The CDR3 consists of 14 residues. Here the CDR3 reads CNVEDLKGYNEQFF. In DNA, the CDR3 is TGCAACGTTGAAGATCTGAAGGGTTACAATGAGCAGTTCTTC.

A word on this clonotype: In this CDR3 the conserved last residue, phenylalanine or tryptophan, is missing, so a read error is likely. The rearrangement uses TRBV5-1 and TRBJ1-4; 9 bases line up with TRBD1. Per germline, CDR1 SGHRS and CDR2 YFSETQ. The CDR3 length is 17 residues. Trimming removed 1 base from V and 8 bases from J; junction bases left unmatched: 12. CDR3 in DNA: TGCGCCAGCAGCTTGAACCCTCCCGGGACAGGGTACGAAAAACTGTTTTCT. This codes for CASSLNPPGTGYEKLFS.

This clonotype was recorded once. This may be a read error, as it is one base from a much larger clone. The chain couples TRBV12-3 or TRBV12-4 to TRBJ1-3, with no clear D. The CDR3 consists of 14 residues. The CDR3 coding sequence is TGTGCCAGCACTTTAATGGTCGTCGGAAACACCATATATTTT. Translating it yields CASTLMVVGNTIYF.

This clonotype has a count of ten or more. The rearrangement links TRBV28 to TRBJ2-1, with D unresolved. CDR3 length equals 11 residues. CDR1 is MDHEN, CDR2 SYDVKM, per germline. The germline V and J ends were trimmed by 5 bases and 14 bases, with 13 bases remaining between them. DNA for the CDR3: TGTGCCAGCAGTCTCGGATCTGGGGAGTTCTTC. Translation gives CASSLGSGEFF. Drawing the rest from reference TRBV28 and TRBJ2-1, the complete variable domain is DVKVTQSSRYLVKRTGEKVFLECVQDMDHENMFWYRQDPGLGLRLIYFSYDVKMKEKGDIPEGYSVSREKKERFSLILESASTNQTSMYLCASSLGSGEFFGPGTRLTVL.

As concerns this clonotype: At one end, the junction sequence differs from germline, possibly due to a read error. The chain combines TRBV12-3 or TRBV12-4 with TRBJ2-5; 9 bases line up with TRBD2. The CDR3 sequence is 13 residues long. CDR3 in amino acids: CAGSHTSGETQYF. The CDR3 region has the DNA TGTGCCGGCAGTCACACTAGCGGGGAGACCCAGTACTTC.

This chain connects TRBV5-6 to TRBJ2-1, with 9 positions matching TRBD2. With V trimmed by 3 bases and J by 8 bases, 15 bases remained unmatched. CDR3 length: 17 amino acids. Per the germline V gene, CDR1 is SGHDT and CDR2 is YYEEEE. The CDR3 loop is CASSSGPGQREEHEQFF. Here the CDR3 DNA reads TGTGCCAGCAGCTCGGGGCCGGGACAGCGGGAGGAGCATGAGCAGTTCTTC. Filled out from reference TRBV5-6 and TRBJ2-1, the complete variable domain reads DAGVTQSPTHLIKTRGQQVTLRCSPKSGHDTVSWYQQALGQGPQFIFQYYEEEERQRGNFPDRFSGHQFPNYSSELNVNALLLGDSALYLCASSSGPGQREEHEQFFGPGTRLTVL.

The V gene is TRBV7-9, the J gene TRBJ1-4, with D unclear. In germline, CDR1 is SEHNR, CDR2 FQNEAQ (reference sequence). With 1 base removed from V and 4 bases from J, the gap between germline ends came to 10 bases. The CDR3 is 15 residues long. The CDR3 reads CASSLVRQNNEKLFF. CDR3 bases: TGTGCCAGCAGCTTAGTTCGGCAGAATAATGAAAAACTGTTTTTT.

As for this clonotype: It is likely a read error, because the conserved phenylalanine at the end of the CDR3 is missing. The gene calls are TRBV11-3 and TRBJ2-5; possible D gene TRBD2, 6 bases. Germline-derived CDR1 and CDR2 are SGHNT and YENEEA. This CDR3 region has 15 residues. The CDR3 sequence is CASRLNTAGGETQYS. Written as DNA, the CDR3 is TGTGCCAGCCGCTTAAACACAGCCGGGGGAGAGACCCAGTACTCC.

Comment on this clonotype: One base away lies a much larger clone, so this may be a sequencing read error. The chain employs TRBV6-6 and TRBJ2-7; the match to TRBD2 covers 8 bases. The V gene's germline CDR1 is MNHNY and CDR2 SVGAGI (reference sequence). CDR3 size: 15 residues. The chain's CDR3 is CASSYSAGGSYKQYF. As DNA, the CDR3 is TGTGCCAGCAGTTACTCGGCGGGGGGATCCTACAAGCAGTACTTC.

This clonotype was found once. A much larger clone is a single base away; this may be a read error. CDR3 region: CASHWTGDPGCNQPQHF. The CDR3 region has the DNA TGTGCCAGCCACTGGACAGGGGACCCAGGGTGCAATCAGCCCCAGCATTTT. The J gene is TRBJ1-5, the V gene TRBV6-6, with 9 bases identical to TRBD1. With 8 bases clipped from V and 2 bases from J, the junction kept 13 bases outside the gene matches. The CDR3 has 17 residues. Germline V lookup: CDR1 MNHNY, CDR2 SVGAGI (reference sequence).

The chain is built from TRBV4-2 and TRBJ2-7; TRBD2 matches 9 bases. The V segment lost 7 bases and the J segment 1 base; nucleotides outside the gene matches: 14. CDR3 length: 17 residues. Per germline, CDR1 LGHNA and CDR2 YNFKEQ. CDR3 sequence reads: CASTRGDGLARSYEQYF. DNA for the CDR3: TGTGCCAGCACCCGAGGGGATGGACTAGCGCGTTCCTACGAGCAGTACTTC.

This chain uses TRBV11-2 with TRBJ2-7; TRBD1 might be the D (5 bases). The CDR3 loop spans 14 amino acids. CDR1 is SGHAT and CDR2 is FQNNGV in the germline V gene. This CDR3 reads CASSPQQDSYEQYV. In DNA, the CDR3 is TGCGCCAGCAGCCCCCAACAGGATTCCTACGAGCAGTACGTC.

For this clonotype: The junction differs from germline at one of its ends, possibly a read error. V gene TRBV11-2 combines with J gene TRBJ2-2; TRBD1 or TRBD2 may be the D gene (6 bases each). The germline V gene encodes CDR1 SGHAT and CDR2 FQNNGV. The CDR3 length is 17 residues. CDR3 in amino acids: CASIQVGRGLVTWELFF. CDR3 coding DNA: TGTGCCAGCATCCAAGTAGGCAGGGGACTTGTCACCTGGGAGCTGTTTTTT.

This clonotype was observed a single time. At one of its ends the junction is not consistent with the germline gene, which may arise from a read error. The chain joins TRBV29-1 to TRBJ2-3; possibly TRBD1 for D (5 bases). The CDR3 runs to 14 residues. Per the germline V gene, CDR1 is SQVTM and CDR2 is ANQGSEA. CDR3 sequence reads: CSAETARGTYTRYF. DNA for the CDR3: TGCAGCGCCGAGACAGCCCGCGGCACATATACGCGGTATTTT.

About this clonotype: This may be a read error, as it is one base from a much larger clone. The chain carries TRBV4-1 and TRBJ1-4; D is undetermined. Germline V CDR1 and CDR2: MGHRA, YSYEKL. The CDR3 loop spans 13 amino acids. V lost 1 base and J 17 bases, leaving 17 bases between the germline ends. The CDR3 DNA follows: TGCGCCAGCAGCCAAGTAACAACAGCGATCCCATTTTTT. Translating it yields CASSQVTTAIPFF.

Regarding this clonotype: A junction end diverges from the germline sequence, so it may reflect a read error. The gene calls are TRBV11-2 and TRBJ2-1; 12 nucleotides align to TRBD2. Germline lookup yields CDR1 SGHAT and CDR2 FQNNGV. This CDR3 contains 15 residues. Written as DNA, the CDR3 is TGTGCCAGCAGCTGGACTAGCGGGGATGTCAATGAGCACTTCTTC. Amino acid sequence: CASSWTSGDVNEHFF.